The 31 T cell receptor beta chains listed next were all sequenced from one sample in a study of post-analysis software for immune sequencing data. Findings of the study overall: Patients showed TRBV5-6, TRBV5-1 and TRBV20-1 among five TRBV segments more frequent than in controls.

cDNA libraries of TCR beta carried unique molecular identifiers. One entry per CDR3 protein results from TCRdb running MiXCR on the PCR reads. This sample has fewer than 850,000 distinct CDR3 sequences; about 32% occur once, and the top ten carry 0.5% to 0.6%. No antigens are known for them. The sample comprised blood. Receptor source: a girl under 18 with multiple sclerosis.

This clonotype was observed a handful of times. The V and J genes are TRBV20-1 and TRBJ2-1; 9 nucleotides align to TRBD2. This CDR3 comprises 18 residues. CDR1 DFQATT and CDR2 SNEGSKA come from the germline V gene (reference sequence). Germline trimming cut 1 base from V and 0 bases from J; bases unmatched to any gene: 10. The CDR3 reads CSARVRAGGAYSYNEQFF. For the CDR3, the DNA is TGCAGTGCTAGAGTAAGAGCGGGGGGCGCCTACTCCTACAATGAGCAGTTCTTC.

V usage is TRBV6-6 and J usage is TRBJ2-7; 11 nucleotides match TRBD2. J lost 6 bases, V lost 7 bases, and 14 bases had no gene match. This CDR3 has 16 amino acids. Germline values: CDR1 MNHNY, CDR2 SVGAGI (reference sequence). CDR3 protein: CASTGFSSGRSTEQYF. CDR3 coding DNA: TGTGCCAGCACCGGATTCTCTAGCGGGAGGTCCACCGAGCAGTACTTC.

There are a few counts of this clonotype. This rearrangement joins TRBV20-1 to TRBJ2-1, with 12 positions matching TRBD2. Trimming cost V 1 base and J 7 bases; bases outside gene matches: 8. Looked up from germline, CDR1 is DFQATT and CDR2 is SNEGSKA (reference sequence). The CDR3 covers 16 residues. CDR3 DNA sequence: TGCAGTGCTAGAGCCCTAGCGGGGGGGCCTTTTAATGAGCAGTTCTTC. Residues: CSARALAGGPFNEQFF.

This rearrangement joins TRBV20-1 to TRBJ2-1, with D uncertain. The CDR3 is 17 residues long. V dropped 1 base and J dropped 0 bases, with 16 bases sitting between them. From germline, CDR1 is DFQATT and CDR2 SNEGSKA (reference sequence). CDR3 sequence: CSARGFRLESSYNEQFF. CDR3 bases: TGCAGTGCTAGAGGATTTAGACTGGAGAGCTCCTACAATGAGCAGTTCTTC.

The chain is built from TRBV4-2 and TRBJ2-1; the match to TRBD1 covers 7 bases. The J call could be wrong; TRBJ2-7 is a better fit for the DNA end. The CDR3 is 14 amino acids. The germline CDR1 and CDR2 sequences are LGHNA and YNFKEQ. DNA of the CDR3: TGTGCCAGCAGCGCCGGGACAGAGCTGCGTGAGCAGTACTTC. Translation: CASSAGTELREQYF.

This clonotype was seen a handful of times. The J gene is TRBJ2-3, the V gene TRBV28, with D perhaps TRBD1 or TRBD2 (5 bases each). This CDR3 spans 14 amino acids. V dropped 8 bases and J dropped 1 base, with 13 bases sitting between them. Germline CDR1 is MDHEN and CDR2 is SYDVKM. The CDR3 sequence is CASYKGRGTDTQYF. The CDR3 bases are TGTGCCAGCTACAAGGGGCGGGGCACAGATACGCAGTATTTT. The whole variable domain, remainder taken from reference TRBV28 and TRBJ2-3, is DVKVTQSSRYLVKRTGEKVFLECVQDMDHENMFWYRQDPGLGLRLIYFSYDVKMKEKGDIPEGYSVSREKKERFSLILESASTNQTSMYLCASYKGRGTDTQYFGPGTRLTVL.

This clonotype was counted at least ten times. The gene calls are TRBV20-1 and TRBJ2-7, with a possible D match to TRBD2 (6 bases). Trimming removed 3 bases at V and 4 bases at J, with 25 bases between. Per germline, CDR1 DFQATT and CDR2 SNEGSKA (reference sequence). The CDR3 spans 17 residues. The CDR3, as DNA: TGCAGTGCTAGTAGGCTTTACGGACTAAGCGCCCAATACGAGCAGTACTTC. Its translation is CSASRLYGLSAQYEQYF.

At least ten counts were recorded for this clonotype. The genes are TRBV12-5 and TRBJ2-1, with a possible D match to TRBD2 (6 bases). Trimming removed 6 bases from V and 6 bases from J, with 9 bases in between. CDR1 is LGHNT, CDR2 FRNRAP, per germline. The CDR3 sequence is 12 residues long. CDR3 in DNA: TGTGCTAGTGGAGACGGGGGCAATGAGCAGTTCTTC. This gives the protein CASGDGGNEQFF.

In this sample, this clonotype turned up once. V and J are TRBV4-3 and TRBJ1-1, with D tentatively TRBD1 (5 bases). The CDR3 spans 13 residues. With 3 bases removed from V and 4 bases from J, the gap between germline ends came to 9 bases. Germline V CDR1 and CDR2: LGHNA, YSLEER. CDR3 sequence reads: CASSQKRGTEAFF. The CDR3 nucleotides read TGCGCCAGCAGCCAGAAGAGGGGCACTGAAGCTTTCTTT.

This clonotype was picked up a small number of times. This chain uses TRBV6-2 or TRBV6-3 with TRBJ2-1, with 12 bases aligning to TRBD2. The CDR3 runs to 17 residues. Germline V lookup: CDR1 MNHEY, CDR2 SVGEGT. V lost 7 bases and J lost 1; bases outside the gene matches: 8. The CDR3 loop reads CASTRLAGAGSYNEQFF. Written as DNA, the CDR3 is TGTGCCAGCACCAGACTAGCGGGAGCGGGTTCCTACAATGAGCAGTTCTTC.

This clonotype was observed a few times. CDR3 in DNA: TGTGCCATCAGTGAGAGACTAGCGAGAGCTGGAAATGAGCAGTTCTTC. Residues: CAISERLARAGNEQFF. V usage is TRBV10-3 and J usage is TRBJ2-1; 8 bases are shared with TRBD2. Losses at the gene ends were 2 bases for V and 7 bases for J; bases not matched to a gene: 10. Germline loops: CDR1 ENHRY, CDR2 SYGVKD. There are 16 residues in the CDR3.

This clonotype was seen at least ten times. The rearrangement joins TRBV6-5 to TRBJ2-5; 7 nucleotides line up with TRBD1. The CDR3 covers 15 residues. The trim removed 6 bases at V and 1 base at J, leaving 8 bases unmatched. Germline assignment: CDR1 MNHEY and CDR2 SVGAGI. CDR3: CASRPLGTAQETQYF. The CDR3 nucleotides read TGTGCCAGCAGGCCACTGGGGACAGCCCAAGAGACCCAGTACTTC.

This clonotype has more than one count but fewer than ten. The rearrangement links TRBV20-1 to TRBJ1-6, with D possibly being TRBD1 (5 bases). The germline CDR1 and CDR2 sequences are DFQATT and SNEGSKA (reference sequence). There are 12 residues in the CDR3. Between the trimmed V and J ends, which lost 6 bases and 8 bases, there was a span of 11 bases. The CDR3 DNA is TGCAGTGCCCCGCCGGGGCATTCACCCCTCCACTTT. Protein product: CSAPPGHSPLHF.

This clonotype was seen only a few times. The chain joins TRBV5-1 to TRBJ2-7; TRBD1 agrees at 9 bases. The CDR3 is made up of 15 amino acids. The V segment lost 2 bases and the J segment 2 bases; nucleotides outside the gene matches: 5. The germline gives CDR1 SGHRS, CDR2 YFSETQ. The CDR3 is CASSLRDRAAYEQYF. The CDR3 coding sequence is TGCGCCAGCAGCTTAAGGGACAGGGCCGCCTACGAGCAGTACTTC. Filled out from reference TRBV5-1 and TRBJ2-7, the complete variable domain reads KAGVTQTPRYLIKTRGQQVTLSCSPISGHRSVSWYQQTPGQGLQFLFEYFSETQRNKGNFPGRFSGRQFSNSRSEMNVSTLELGDSALYLCASSLRDRAAYEQYFGPGTRLTVT.

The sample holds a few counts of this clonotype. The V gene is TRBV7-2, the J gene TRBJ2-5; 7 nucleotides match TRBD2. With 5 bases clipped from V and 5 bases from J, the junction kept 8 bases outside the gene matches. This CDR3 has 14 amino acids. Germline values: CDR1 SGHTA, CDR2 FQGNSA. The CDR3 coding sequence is TGTGCCAGCAGCCGGGAGGCCGGCTTCGAGACCCAGTACTTC. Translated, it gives CASSREAGFETQYF.

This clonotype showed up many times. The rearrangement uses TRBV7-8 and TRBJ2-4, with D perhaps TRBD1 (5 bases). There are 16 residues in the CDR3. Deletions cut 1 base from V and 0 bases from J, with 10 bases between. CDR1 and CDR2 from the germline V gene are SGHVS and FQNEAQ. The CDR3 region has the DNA TGTGCCAGCAGCTTAGGACAGCTCCTAGCCAAAAACATTCAGTACTTC. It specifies CASSLGQLLAKNIQYF.

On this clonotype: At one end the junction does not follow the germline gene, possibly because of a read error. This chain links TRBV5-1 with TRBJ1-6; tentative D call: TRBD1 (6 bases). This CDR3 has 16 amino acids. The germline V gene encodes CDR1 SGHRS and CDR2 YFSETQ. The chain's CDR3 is CASSSTAGGGHSPPHF. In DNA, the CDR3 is TGCGCCAGCAGCTCGACCGCGGGGGGCGGGCATTCACCCCCCCACTTT.

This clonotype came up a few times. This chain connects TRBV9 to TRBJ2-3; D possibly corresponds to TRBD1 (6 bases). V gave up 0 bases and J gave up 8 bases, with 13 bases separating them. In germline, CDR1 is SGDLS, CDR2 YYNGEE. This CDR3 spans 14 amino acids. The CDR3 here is CASSVAGGSGTQYF. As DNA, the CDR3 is TGTGCCAGCAGCGTAGCTGGGGGCAGCGGTACGCAGTATTTT.

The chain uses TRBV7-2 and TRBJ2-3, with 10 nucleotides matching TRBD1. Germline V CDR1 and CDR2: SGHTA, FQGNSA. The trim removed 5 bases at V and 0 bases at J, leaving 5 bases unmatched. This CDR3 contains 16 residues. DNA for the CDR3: TGTGCCAGCAGCCGGAGACAGGGGGCTAGCACAGATACGCAGTATTTT. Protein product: CASSRRQGASTDTQYF.

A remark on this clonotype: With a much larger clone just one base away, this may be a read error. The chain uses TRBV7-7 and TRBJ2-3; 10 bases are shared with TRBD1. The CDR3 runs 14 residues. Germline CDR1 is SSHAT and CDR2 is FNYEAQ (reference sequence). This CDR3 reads CVSSPDRGPDTQYF. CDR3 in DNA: TGTGTTAGCAGCCCTGACAGGGGGCCAGATACGCAGTATTTT.

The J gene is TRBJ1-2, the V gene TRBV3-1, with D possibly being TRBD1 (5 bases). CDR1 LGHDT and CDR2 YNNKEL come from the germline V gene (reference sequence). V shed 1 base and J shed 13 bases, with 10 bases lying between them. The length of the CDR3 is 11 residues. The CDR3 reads CASSQGGGFTF. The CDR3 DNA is TGTGCCAGCAGCCAAGGTGGGGGGTTCACCTTC.

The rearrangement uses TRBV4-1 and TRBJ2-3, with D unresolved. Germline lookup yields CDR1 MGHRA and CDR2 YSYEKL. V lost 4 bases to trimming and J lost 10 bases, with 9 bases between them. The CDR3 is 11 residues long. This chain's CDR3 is CASSRGESQYF. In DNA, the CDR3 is TGCGCCAGCAGCCGCGGTGAATCGCAGTATTTT.

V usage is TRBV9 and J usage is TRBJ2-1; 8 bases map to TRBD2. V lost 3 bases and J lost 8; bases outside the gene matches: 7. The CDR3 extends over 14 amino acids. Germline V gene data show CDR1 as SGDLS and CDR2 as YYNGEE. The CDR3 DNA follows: TGTGCCAGCAGCGCCGGGACTAGAGGTGATGAGCAGTTCTTC. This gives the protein CASSAGTRGDEQFF.

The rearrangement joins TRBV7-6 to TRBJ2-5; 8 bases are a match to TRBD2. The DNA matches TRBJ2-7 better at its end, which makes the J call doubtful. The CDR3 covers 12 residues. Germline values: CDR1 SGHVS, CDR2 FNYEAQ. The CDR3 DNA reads TGTGCCAGCAGCTCGGGACTAGTCGAGCAGTACTTC. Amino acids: CASSSGLVEQYF.

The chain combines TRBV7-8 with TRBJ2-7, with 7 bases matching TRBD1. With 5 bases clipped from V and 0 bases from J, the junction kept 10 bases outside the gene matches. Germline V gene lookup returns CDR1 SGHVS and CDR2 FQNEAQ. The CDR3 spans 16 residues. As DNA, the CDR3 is TGTGCCAGCAGCCCCGTCGGGACAGTGAGCTCCTACGAGCAGTACTTC. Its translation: CASSPVGTVSSYEQYF.

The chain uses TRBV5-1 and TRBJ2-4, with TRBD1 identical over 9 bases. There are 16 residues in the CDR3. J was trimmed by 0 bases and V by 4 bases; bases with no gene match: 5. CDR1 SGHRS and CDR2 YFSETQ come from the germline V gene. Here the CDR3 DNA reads TGCGCCAGCAGCCCGAGACAGGGGGGAGCCAAAAACATTCAGTACTTC. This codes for CASSPRQGGAKNIQYF. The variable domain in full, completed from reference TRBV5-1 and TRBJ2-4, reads KAGVTQTPRYLIKTRGQQVTLSCSPISGHRSVSWYQQTPGQGLQFLFEYFSETQRNKGNFPGRFSGRQFSNSRSEMNVSTLELGDSALYLCASSPRQGGAKNIQYFGAGTRLSVL.

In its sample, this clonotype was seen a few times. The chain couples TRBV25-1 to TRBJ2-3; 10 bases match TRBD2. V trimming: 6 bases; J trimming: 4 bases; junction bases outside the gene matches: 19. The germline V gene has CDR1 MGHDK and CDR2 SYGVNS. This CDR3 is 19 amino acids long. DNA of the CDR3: TGTGCCAGCAGCCCGCCCCAGCGGGAGGGCCGAGGTTTGGCAGATACGCAGTATTTT. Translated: CASSPPQREGRGLADTQYF.

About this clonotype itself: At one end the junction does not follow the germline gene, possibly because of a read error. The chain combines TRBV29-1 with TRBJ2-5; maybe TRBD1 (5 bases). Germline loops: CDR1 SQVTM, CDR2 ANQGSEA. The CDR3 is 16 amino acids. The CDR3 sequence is CSVDGATGGHQETQYF. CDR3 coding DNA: TGCAGCGTTGATGGGGCCACTGGCGGACACCAAGAGACCCAATACTTC.

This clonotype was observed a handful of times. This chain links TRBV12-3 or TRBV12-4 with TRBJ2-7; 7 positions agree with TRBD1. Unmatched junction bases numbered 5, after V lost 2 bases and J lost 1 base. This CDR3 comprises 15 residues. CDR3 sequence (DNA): TGTGCCAGCAGTTTAAGAGGGACAGAGTCCTACGAGCAGTACTTC. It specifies CASSLRGTESYEQYF.

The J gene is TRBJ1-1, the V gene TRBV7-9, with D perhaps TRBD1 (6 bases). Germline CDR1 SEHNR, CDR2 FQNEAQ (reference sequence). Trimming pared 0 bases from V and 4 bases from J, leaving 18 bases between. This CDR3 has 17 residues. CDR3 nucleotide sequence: TGTGCCAGCAGCTTAGCCGGGGGCAGGGATTTCACCACTGAAGCTTTCTTT. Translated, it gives CASSLAGGRDFTTEAFF.

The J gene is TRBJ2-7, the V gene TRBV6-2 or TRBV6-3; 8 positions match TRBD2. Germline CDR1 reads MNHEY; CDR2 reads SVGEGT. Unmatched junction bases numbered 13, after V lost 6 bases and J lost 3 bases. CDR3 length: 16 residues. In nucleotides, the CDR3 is TGTGCCAGCAGGCCCCTGGGACTAGTTCATTTCTACGAGCAGTACTTC. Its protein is CASRPLGLVHFYEQYF.